One TCR beta chain is described in this entry. Researchers gathered lesional scalp punch biopsies and peripheral blood from patients with alopecia areata. The data derive from a study of CD8+ T cells in alopecia areata. Reverse transcription of extracted RNA yielded cDNA, which provided the sequencing template. Only in-frame clones appear in the TCRdb table, and some are missing; sequencing was by immunoSEQ multiplex PCR. The sample lists hundreds of thousands of clones, 65% to 70% occurring once. The CDR3 length is 15 residues. Germline V gene lookup returns CDR1 SNHLY and CDR2 FYNNEI. Between the trimmed V and J ends, which lost 6 bases and 7 bases, there was a span of 19 bases.

This chain links TRBV2 with TRBJ2-1, with D tentatively TRBD2 (7 bases). Sample: CD4+ T cells sorted from blood, taken at week 0. This TCR derives from a human donor with alopecia areata. The CDR3 loop reads CASSPGGRALNEQFF. CDR3 coding DNA: TGTGCCAGCAGCCCGGGGGGCCGGGCGTTGAATGAGCAGTTCTTC.